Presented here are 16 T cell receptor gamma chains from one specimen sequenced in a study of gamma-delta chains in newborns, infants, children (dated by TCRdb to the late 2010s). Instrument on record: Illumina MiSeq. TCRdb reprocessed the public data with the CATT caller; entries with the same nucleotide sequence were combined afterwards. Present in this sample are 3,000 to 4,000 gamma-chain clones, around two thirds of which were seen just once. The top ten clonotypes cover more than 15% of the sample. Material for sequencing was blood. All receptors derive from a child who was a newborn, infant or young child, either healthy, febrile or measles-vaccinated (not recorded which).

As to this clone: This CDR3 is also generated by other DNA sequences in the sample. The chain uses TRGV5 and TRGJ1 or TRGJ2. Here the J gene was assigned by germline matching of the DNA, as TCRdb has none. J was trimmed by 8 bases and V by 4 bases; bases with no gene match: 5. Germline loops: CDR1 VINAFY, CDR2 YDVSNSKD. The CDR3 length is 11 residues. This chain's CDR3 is CATWEPHKKLF. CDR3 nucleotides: TGTGCCACCTGGGAACCACATAAGAAACTCTTT.

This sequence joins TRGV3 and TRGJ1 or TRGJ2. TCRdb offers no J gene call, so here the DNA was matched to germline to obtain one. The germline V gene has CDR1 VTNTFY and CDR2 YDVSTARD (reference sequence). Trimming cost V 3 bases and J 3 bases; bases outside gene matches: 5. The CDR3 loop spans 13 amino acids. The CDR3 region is CATWDPLYYKKLF. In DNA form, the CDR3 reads TGTGCCACCTGGGACCCTCTTTATTATAAGAAACTCTTT.

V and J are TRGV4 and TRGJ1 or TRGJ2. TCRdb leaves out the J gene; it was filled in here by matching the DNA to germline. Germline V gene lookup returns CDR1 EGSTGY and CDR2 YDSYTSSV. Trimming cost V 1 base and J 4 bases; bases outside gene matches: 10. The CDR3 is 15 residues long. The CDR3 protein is CATWDGPRGYYKKLF. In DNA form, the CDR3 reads TGTGCCACCTGGGATGGCCCAAGGGGGTATTATAAGAAACTCTTT.

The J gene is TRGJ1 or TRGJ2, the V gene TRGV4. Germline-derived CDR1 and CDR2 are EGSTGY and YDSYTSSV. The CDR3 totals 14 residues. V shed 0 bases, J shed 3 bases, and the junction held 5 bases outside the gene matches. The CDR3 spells CATWDGLLYYKKLF. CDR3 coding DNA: TGTGCCACCTGGGATGGGCTACTTTATTATAAGAAACTCTTT.

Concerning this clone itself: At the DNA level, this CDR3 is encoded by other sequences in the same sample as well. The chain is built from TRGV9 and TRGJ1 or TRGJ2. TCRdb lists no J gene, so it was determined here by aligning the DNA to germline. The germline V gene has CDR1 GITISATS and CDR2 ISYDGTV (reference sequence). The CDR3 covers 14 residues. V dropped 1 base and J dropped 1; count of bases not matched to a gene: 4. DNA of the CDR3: TGTGCCTTGTGGGAGGTAGGAAATTATTATAAGAAACTCTTT. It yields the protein CALWEVGNYYKKLF.

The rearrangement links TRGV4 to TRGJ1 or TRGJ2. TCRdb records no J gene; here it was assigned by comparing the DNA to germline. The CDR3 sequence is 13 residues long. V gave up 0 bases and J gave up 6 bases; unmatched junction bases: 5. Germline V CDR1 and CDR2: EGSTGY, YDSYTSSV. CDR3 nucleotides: TGTGCCACCTGGGATGGGCACGCTTATAAGAAACTCTTT. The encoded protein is CATWDGHAYKKLF.

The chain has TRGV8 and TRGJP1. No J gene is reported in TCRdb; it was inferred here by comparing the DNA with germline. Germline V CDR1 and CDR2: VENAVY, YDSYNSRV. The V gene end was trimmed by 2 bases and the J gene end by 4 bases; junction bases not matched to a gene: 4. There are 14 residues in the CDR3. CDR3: CATWDTDTGWFKIF. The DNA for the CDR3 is TGTGCCACCTGGGATACGGACACTGGTTGGTTCAAGATATTT.

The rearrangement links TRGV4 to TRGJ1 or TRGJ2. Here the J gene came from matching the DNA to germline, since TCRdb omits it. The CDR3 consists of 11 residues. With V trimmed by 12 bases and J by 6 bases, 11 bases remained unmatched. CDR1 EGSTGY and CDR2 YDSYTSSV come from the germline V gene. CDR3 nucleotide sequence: TGTGCCTCATCGCTTTTTTATAAGAAACTCTTT. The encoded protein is CASSLFYKKLF.

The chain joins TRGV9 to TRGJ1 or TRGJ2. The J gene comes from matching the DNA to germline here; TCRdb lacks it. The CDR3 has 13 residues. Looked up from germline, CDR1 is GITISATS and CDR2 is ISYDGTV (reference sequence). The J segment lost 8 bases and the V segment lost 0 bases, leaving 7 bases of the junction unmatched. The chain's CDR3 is CALWEVRKNKKLF. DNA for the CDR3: TGTGCCTTGTGGGAGGTGCGAAAAAATAAGAAACTCTTT.

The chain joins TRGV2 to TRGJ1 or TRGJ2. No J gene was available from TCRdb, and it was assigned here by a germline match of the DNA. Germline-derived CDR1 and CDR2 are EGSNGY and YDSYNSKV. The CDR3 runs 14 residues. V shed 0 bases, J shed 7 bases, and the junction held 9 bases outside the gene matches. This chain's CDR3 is CATWDGPIGYKKLF. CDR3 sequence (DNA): TGTGCCACCTGGGACGGGCCGATTGGGTATAAGAAACTCTTT.

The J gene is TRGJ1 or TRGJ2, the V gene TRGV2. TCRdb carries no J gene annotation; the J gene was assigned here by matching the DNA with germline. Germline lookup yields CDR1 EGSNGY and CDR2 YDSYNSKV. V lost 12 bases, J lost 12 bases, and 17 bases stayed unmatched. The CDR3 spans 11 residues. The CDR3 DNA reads TGTGCCGCCGGGGACGGAGCCATGAAACTCTTT. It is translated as CAAGDGAMKLF.

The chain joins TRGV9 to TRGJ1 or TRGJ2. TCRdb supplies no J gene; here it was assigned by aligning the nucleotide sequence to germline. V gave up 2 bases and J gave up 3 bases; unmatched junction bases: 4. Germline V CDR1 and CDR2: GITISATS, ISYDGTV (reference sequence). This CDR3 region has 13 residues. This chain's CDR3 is CALWEGGYYKKLF. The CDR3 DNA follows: TGTGCCTTGTGGGAGGGCGGTTATTATAAGAAACTCTTT.

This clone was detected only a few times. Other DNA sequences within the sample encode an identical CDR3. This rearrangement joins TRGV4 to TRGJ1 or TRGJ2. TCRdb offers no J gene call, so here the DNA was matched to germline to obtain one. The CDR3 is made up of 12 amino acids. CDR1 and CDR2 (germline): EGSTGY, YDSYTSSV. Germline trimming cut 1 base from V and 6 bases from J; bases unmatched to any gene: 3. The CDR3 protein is CATWDGRYKKLF. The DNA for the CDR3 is TGTGCCACCTGGGATGGACGTTATAAGAAACTCTTT.

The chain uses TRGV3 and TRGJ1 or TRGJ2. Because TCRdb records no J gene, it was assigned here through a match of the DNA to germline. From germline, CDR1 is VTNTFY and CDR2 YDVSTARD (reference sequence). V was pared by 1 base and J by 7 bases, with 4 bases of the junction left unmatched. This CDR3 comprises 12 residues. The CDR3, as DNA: TGTGCCACCTGGGACAGAGAGTATAAGAAACTCTTT. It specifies CATWDREYKKLF.

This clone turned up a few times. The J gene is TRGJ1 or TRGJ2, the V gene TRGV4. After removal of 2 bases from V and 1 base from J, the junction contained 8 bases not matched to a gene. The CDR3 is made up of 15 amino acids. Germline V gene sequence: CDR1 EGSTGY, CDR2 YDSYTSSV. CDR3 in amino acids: CATWDDTENYYKKLF. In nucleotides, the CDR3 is TGTGCCACCTGGGATGATACGGAAAATTATTATAAGAAACTCTTT.

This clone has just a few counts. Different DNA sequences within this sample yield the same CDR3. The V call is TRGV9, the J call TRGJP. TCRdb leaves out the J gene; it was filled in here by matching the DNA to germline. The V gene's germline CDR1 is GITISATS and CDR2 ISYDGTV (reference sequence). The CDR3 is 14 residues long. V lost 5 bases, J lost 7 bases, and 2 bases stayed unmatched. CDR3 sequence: CALWVELGKKIKVF. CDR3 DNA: TGTGCCTTGTGGGTTGAGTTGGGCAAAAAAATCAAGGTATTT.